The 32 T cell receptor beta chains given below trace back to one sample, sequenced in a study of T cells expressing NK-cell markers. TCRdb processed the 5' RACE reads again and assigns one entry to each CDR3 protein, with no DNA. This table holds 8,000 or so distinct CDR3 sequences. The sample consisted of blood T cells: a sorted CD56 or NKG2C T cell subset, CD4+ or CD8+ T cells, or bulk PBMC T cells (not recorded which). These receptors came from a man younger than 35 in good health.

The chain is built from TRBV4-1 and TRBJ2-1. Germline V gene lookup returns CDR1 MGHRA and CDR2 YSYEKL. The CDR3 length is 15 residues. The CDR3 spells CASSPLGLWGNEQFF.

This clonotype registers medium-sized by frequency. This chain joins TRBV5-5 and TRBJ2-5; the D gene TCRdb calls, TRBD1, cannot be checked with no DNA. Germline-derived CDR1 and CDR2 are SGHKS and YYEKEE (reference sequence). There are 15 residues in the CDR3. CDR3 in amino acids: CASSFKSREWETQYF.

By frequency, this clonotype is medium-sized. This chain connects TRBV20-1 to TRBJ2-1; TCRdb proposes TRBD1, but this gene call is untestable without DNA. This CDR3 region has 15 residues. The germline gives CDR1 DFQATT, CDR2 SNEGSKA (reference sequence). The CDR3 sequence is CSANQSGTGYNEQFF.

V gene TRBV30 combines with J gene TRBJ2-2; checking the TCRdb D call of TRBD2 is not possible without DNA. The germline gives CDR1 GTSNPN, CDR2 SVGIG (reference sequence). This CDR3 comprises 13 residues. CDR3 in amino acids: CAWSGLVIGELFF.

Considering frequency, this clonotype is medium-sized. This chain uses TRBV4-1 with TRBJ2-2; the TCRdb call, TRBD1, lacks DNA for checking. The CDR3 length is 17 residues. Germline V gene sequence: CDR1 MGHRA, CDR2 YSYEKL. The CDR3 loop reads CASSQAPWGPNTGELFF.

The chain couples TRBV24-1 to TRBJ2-5; there is no DNA to check the TCRdb D call of TRBD2. CDR3 length: 15 amino acids. CDR1 KGHDR and CDR2 SFDVKD come from the germline V gene. CDR3 amino acids: CATSELGTSGETQYF.

The chain links TRBV20-1 to TRBJ2-1; TCRdb gives TRBD2 as the D gene, but with no DNA this cannot be confirmed. Germline V gene data show CDR1 as DFQATT and CDR2 as SNEGSKA (reference sequence). The CDR3 covers 15 residues. This CDR3 is CSASGVAGALNEQFF.

The chain recombines TRBV12-3 or TRBV12-4 with TRBJ2-5. The CDR3 has 12 amino acids. The CDR3: CASKRDQETQYF.

Considering frequency, this clonotype is medium-sized. The V and J genes are TRBV3-1 and TRBJ2-1; the D call of TRBD2 rests on TCRdb alone, since no DNA is present to check it. The germline gives CDR1 LGHDT, CDR2 YNNKEL (reference sequence). The CDR3 contains 19 residues. The CDR3: CASSQDRSPSGSTYNEQFF.

The rearrangement uses TRBV7-3 and TRBJ1-1; no DNA is available, so the TRBD1 call from TCRdb remains unchecked. Looked up from germline, CDR1 is SGHTA and CDR2 is FQGTGA. The CDR3 totals 14 residues. The chain's CDR3 is CASSSTGGRGEAFF.

This sequence joins TRBV20-1 and TRBJ2-1; TCRdb calls TRBD2, which cannot be checked without DNA. The CDR3 length is 15 residues. The germline V gene encodes CDR1 DFQATT and CDR2 SNEGSKA (reference sequence). The CDR3: CSARDYGAGAREQFF.

This chain connects TRBV6-2 or TRBV6-3 to TRBJ2-4; TCRdb's D gene call, TRBD1, goes unchecked for lack of DNA. CDR1 is MNHEY and CDR2 is SVGEGT in the germline V gene. The CDR3 consists of 15 residues. The CDR3 loop is CASMLDGTAKNIQYF.

The chain carries TRBV4-1 and TRBJ1-4; lacking DNA, the TRBD1 call made by TCRdb goes unchecked. The germline CDR1 and CDR2 sequences are MGHRA and YSYEKL. CDR3 size: 15 residues. The CDR3 sequence is CASSLSGTVNEKLFF.

This clonotype is medium-sized by frequency. The rearrangement links TRBV7-9 to TRBJ2-5; lacking DNA, the TRBD1 call made by TCRdb goes unchecked. The CDR3 has 13 amino acids. The germline V gene encodes CDR1 SEHNR and CDR2 FQNEAQ (reference sequence). CDR3 residues: CASSSRVSETQYF.

The chain joins TRBV29-1 to TRBJ2-7; no DNA is available, so the TRBD2 call from TCRdb remains unchecked. Per germline, CDR1 SQVTM and CDR2 ANQGSEA. The CDR3 sequence is 17 residues long. The CDR3 loop is CSVDGLAGEGVPHEQYF.

The chain couples TRBV28 to TRBJ2-1; TCRdb gives TRBD2 as the D gene, but with no DNA this cannot be confirmed. Germline CDR1 is MDHEN and CDR2 is SYDVKM. The CDR3 length is 14 residues. CDR3 region: CASRLLAGTGEQFF.

This chain joins TRBV4-3 and TRBJ2-1. This CDR3 is 17 amino acids long. Germline CDR1 is LGHNA and CDR2 is YSLEER. CDR3 residues: CASSQDWAAIPGNEQFF.

In terms of frequency, this clonotype is medium-sized. This chain uses TRBV27 with TRBJ2-2; lacking DNA, the TRBD1 call made by TCRdb goes unchecked. The CDR3 is made up of 15 amino acids. Looked up from germline, CDR1 is MNHEY and CDR2 is SMNVEV (reference sequence). The chain's CDR3 is CASSLLTVNTGELFF.

Its frequency marks this clonotype as medium-sized. The chain links TRBV9 to TRBJ2-7. CDR1 is SGDLS and CDR2 is YYNGEE in the germline V gene. The CDR3 extends over 14 amino acids. This CDR3 is CASSVVGSSYEQYF.

The chain uses TRBV5-6 and TRBJ2-5; TCRdb designates TRBD2, a call that cannot be tested without DNA. CDR3 length: 18 amino acids. CDR1 is SGHDT, CDR2 YYEEEE, per germline. CDR3 region: CASSLGPTSGRVQETQYF.

This chain uses TRBV15 with TRBJ2-1; TCRdb calls TRBD2, which cannot be checked without DNA. Germline V gene sequence: CDR1 LNHNV, CDR2 YYDKDF (reference sequence). The CDR3 contains 12 residues. The CDR3 loop is CATSYSVNEQFF.

This clonotype is labeled medium-sized based on frequency. V gene TRBV4-1 combines with J gene TRBJ2-1; the TCRdb D gene call, TRBD2, has no DNA to confirm it. The CDR3 consists of 13 residues. CDR1 and CDR2 from the germline V gene are MGHRA and YSYEKL. CDR3 in amino acids: CASSPRPRGEQFF.

This clonotype is deemed medium-sized by its frequency. The chain combines TRBV7-2 with TRBJ2-7; TCRdb calls TRBD2, which cannot be checked without DNA. Looked up from germline, CDR1 is SGHTA and CDR2 is FQGNSA. This CDR3 has 13 residues. The chain's CDR3 is CASSLGLAGGEYF.

The rearrangement uses TRBV7-9 and TRBJ2-3. Looked up from germline, CDR1 is SEHNR and CDR2 is FQNEAQ (reference sequence). This CDR3 has 11 residues. CDR3: CASTKADTQYF.

The chain joins TRBV5-4 to TRBJ2-1; the D call of TRBD1 rests on TCRdb alone, since no DNA is present to check it. The CDR3 has 15 amino acids. Germline V gives CDR1 SGHNT, CDR2 YYREEE (reference sequence). CDR3 loop: CASSTVRGTYNEQFF.

Its frequency marks this clonotype as medium-sized. The chain couples TRBV28 to TRBJ2-3. Germline V gene lookup returns CDR1 MDHEN and CDR2 SYDVKM. CDR3 length: 13 amino acids. CDR3 sequence reads: CASRYLSTDTQYF.

The chain links TRBV27 to TRBJ1-3. The CDR3 runs 16 residues. Germline V lookup: CDR1 MNHEY, CDR2 SMNVEV (reference sequence). The CDR3 loop is CASSPLARPSGNTIYF.

This chain links TRBV4-1 with TRBJ1-4. This CDR3 contains 14 residues. Germline V gene lookup returns CDR1 MGHRA and CDR2 YSYEKL. CDR3 sequence: CASSQEGLKEKLFF.

The V and J genes are TRBV20-1 and TRBJ2-1; as DNA is missing, the TRBD2 call by TCRdb cannot be tested. This CDR3 is 12 amino acids long. Germline assignment: CDR1 DFQATT and CDR2 SNEGSKA (reference sequence). The CDR3 here is CSARVGLLEQFF.

By frequency, this clonotype is medium-sized. The rearrangement links TRBV10-3 to TRBJ2-3; TCRdb outputs TRBD2, but without DNA this stays unchecked. The germline V gene encodes CDR1 ENHRY and CDR2 SYGVKD. The CDR3 spans 17 residues. The CDR3 loop reads CAISGPGSLAGGDTQYF.

This CDR3 is CASSQALAHTQYF. This sequence joins TRBV4-3 and TRBJ2-3. This CDR3 region has 13 residues. Germline assignment: CDR1 LGHNA and CDR2 YSLEER.

The chain carries TRBV4-3 and TRBJ1-1; TCRdb picks TRBD1, but there is no DNA to check that call. This CDR3 has 15 residues. Germline V gene data show CDR1 as LGHNA and CDR2 as YSLEER. This CDR3 reads CASSQGDRGRTEAFF.